This TCR beta chain was captured by sequencing in a study of blood T cell repertoires in COVID-19. Original processing methods: Quantification of nucleated cells was approximated via reference gene primer amplification. TCRdb's copy holds only in-frame clones and misses some; the assay was immunoSEQ multiplex PCR. The V and J calls and the clone size are those of that table, but D and trimming were determined from the DNA. The table shows about 250,000 clones, with roughly 86% occurring only once. Trimming stripped 4 bases from V and 4 bases from J, with 15 bases between. The CDR3 runs to 15 residues. Germline CDR1 SGHNT, CDR2 YENEEA.

This chain connects TRBV11-3 to TRBJ2-3, with D maybe TRBD2 (6 bases). The sequenced sample consisted of peripheral blood. The TCR originated in a woman aged 25 to 39 with acute or convalescent COVID-19. CDR3 in amino acids: CASSSSGGIPDTQYF. The CDR3 nucleotides are TGTGCCAGCAGCTCTTCGGGCGGGATCCCAGATACGCAGTATTTT.